Listed here are 23 T cell receptor beta chains from one sample, sequenced in a study of T cells in Graves' hyperthyroidism and ophthalmopathy. RNA transcripts provided the source from which TCR beta CDR3 regions were amplified. The primer set for the first-round RT-PCR of the TCR CDR3 was HTBI. TCRdb re-derived calls from the multiplex PCR reads in MiXCR, one entry per CDR3 protein. The sample shows 700,000 or so distinct CDR3 sequences, about 14% of them seen only once. The sample was blood. These receptor sequences come from a woman aged 45-59 years with Graves' ophthalmopathy.

This clonotype was observed many times. V and J are TRBV5-1 and TRBJ1-5; D remains ambiguous. CDR1 and CDR2 from the germline V gene are SGHRS and YFSETQ. V was trimmed by 0 bases and J by 5 bases, leaving 12 bases between them. The CDR3 runs to 15 residues. The CDR3 DNA sequence: TGCGCCAGCAGCTTGGGGCCGGAGGGTTATCAGCCCCAGCATTTT. This sequence encodes CASSLGPEGYQPQHF.

This clonotype was recorded at least ten times. J is TRBJ2-7 and V is TRBV29-1; D might be TRBD1 (5 bases). Germline-derived CDR1 and CDR2 are SQVTM and ANQGSEA. The ends were cut back, 2 bases at V and 1 base at J, with 9 bases in the middle. The length of the CDR3 is 13 residues. The CDR3 coding sequence is TGCAGCGTTGAATACCAGGGTTCCTACGAGCAGTACTTC. Translated: CSVEYQGSYEQYF.

The chain employs TRBV4-1 and TRBJ1-2; 7 positions agree with TRBD1. The length of the CDR3 is 13 residues. After removal of 7 bases from V and 8 bases from J, the junction contained 10 bases not matched to a gene. Germline V gene sequence: CDR1 MGHRA, CDR2 YSYEKL. The CDR3 coding sequence is TGCGCCAGCACCCATCCAGGGGGGCAAGGCTACACCTTC. Its translation: CASTHPGGQGYTF.

The genes are TRBV9 and TRBJ2-1; no clear D. Per the germline V gene, CDR1 is SGDLS and CDR2 is YYNGEE. The CDR3 runs 11 residues. Between the trimmed V and J ends, which lost 2 bases and 9 bases, there was a span of 6 bases. For the CDR3, the DNA is TGTGCCAGCAGCGTTTCCGGTGAGCAGTTCTTC. Translating gives CASSVSGEQFF.

This clonotype was recorded many times. The chain links TRBV2 to TRBJ2-3; 11 bases fit TRBD1. CDR1 is SNHLY, CDR2 FYNNEI, per germline. V was pared by 4 bases and J by 4 bases, with 4 bases of the junction left unmatched. The CDR3 runs to 15 residues. CDR3 coding DNA: TGTGCCAGCAGTGGGGACAGGGGGAACTCAGATACGCAGTATTTT. This translates into CASSGDRGNSDTQYF.

This clonotype was found a few times. This chain joins TRBV5-1 and TRBJ2-3; 14 bases are shared with TRBD2. Germline trimming cut 4 bases from V and 7 bases from J; bases unmatched to any gene: 5. This CDR3 is 15 amino acids long. Germline lookup yields CDR1 SGHRS and CDR2 YFSETQ. The CDR3 DNA follows: TGCGCCAGCAGCCCAGGGACTAGCGGGAGCAATACGCAGTATTTT. This encodes CASSPGTSGSNTQYF. Based on the CDR3 plus reference TRBV5-1 and TRBJ2-3, the full variable domain is KAGVTQTPRYLIKTRGQQVTLSCSPISGHRSVSWYQQTPGQGLQFLFEYFSETQRNKGNFPGRFSGRQFSNSRSEMNVSTLELGDSALYLCASSPGTSGSNTQYFGPGTRLTVL.

This rearrangement joins TRBV7-2 to TRBJ2-5; no reliable D call. Trimming shortened V by 1 base and J by 4 bases, and 13 bases separated the two germline ends. Germline V gene sequence: CDR1 SGHTA, CDR2 FQGNSA. The CDR3 is 15 residues long. The chain's CDR3 is CASSLVSSAVETQYF. Written as DNA, the CDR3 is TGTGCCAGCAGCTTAGTATCGTCAGCAGTAGAGACCCAGTACTTC.

This clonotype has at least ten counts. V gene TRBV27 combines with J gene TRBJ2-5, with 12 bases identical to TRBD2. V shed 6 bases and J 2 bases; nucleotides not matched to a gene: 4. Germline loops: CDR1 MNHEY, CDR2 SMNVEV (reference sequence). This CDR3 has 15 amino acids. The CDR3 is CASRWTSGKQETQYF. DNA for the CDR3: TGTGCCAGCAGATGGACTAGCGGGAAACAAGAGACCCAGTACTTC.

This sequence joins TRBV27 and TRBJ2-1; 7 bases agree with TRBD2. Per the germline V gene, CDR1 is MNHEY and CDR2 is SMNVEV (reference sequence). The CDR3 runs to 15 residues. The junction had 12 bases not matched to a gene; V was cut back by 10 bases and J by 3 bases. CDR3: CATQGGRANYNEQFF. CDR3 coding DNA: TGTGCCACCCAAGGCGGGAGAGCTAACTACAATGAGCAGTTCTTC.

This clonotype has only one observation. A much larger clone is a single base away; this may be a read error. The chain links TRBV4-2 to TRBJ2-3; 8 bases match TRBD2. This CDR3 region has 19 residues. J gave up 4 bases and V 5 bases, and 20 bases lay outside the gene matches. Per the germline V gene, CDR1 is LGHNA and CDR2 is YNFKEQ. The CDR3 spells CASSSPPSGLAGSADTQYF. CDR3 coding DNA: TGTGCCAGCAGCTCCCCCCCATCCGGGCTAGCGGGCAGCGCAGATACGCAGTATTTT.

This clonotype was found many times. This sequence joins TRBV19 and TRBJ2-5; 13 nucleotides agree with TRBD2. The V segment lost 4 bases and the J segment 5 bases; nucleotides outside the gene matches: 13. CDR3 size: 18 residues. Germline CDR1 is LNHDA and CDR2 is SQIVND (reference sequence). The DNA for the CDR3 is TGTGCCAGTAGTAAAAGTCGACTAGCGGGAGGTAGTTACGAGACCCAGTACTTC. The encoded protein is CASSKSRLAGGSYETQYF.

This clonotype occurred a few times. V and J are TRBV20-1 and TRBJ2-7, with 12 bases identical to TRBD2. Germline CDR1 reads DFQATT; CDR2 reads SNEGSKA (reference sequence). The CDR3 has 15 amino acids. Unmatched junction bases numbered 6, after V lost 2 bases and J lost 4 bases. CDR3 protein: CSARSLAGGKYEQYF. The CDR3 region has the DNA TGCAGTGCTAGAAGTCTAGCGGGAGGGAAGTACGAGCAGTACTTC.

The V and J genes are TRBV5-1 and TRBJ2-1; TRBD2 matches 7 bases. Germline assignment: CDR1 SGHRS and CDR2 YFSETQ. The V gene end was trimmed by 4 bases and the J gene end by 3 bases; junction bases not matched to a gene: 7. This CDR3 has 15 amino acids. CDR3 sequence: CASSPPRDYYNEQFF. The DNA for the CDR3 is TGCGCCAGCAGCCCCCCACGGGACTACTACAATGAGCAGTTCTTC. Based on the CDR3 plus reference TRBV5-1 and TRBJ2-1, the full variable domain is KAGVTQTPRYLIKTRGQQVTLSCSPISGHRSVSWYQQTPGQGLQFLFEYFSETQRNKGNFPGRFSGRQFSNSRSEMNVSTLELGDSALYLCASSPPRDYYNEQFFGPGTRLTVL.

The rearrangement links TRBV28 to TRBJ1-3, with D maybe TRBD1 (6 bases). The CDR3 length is 14 residues. Germline CDR1 is MDHEN and CDR2 is SYDVKM. Trimming took 5 bases from V and 8 from J, leaving 16 bases between them. CDR3 sequence: CASSLGQLRDTIYF. The CDR3 DNA reads as TGTGCCAGCAGTCTCGGACAGCTTCGGGACACCATATATTTT.

This clonotype was found many times. CDR3 residues: CATSSFGQGQRPLGYGYTF. CDR3 sequence (DNA): TGTGCCACCAGCTCCTTTGGACAGGGTCAACGCCCTTTGGGCTATGGCTACACCTTC. The chain joins TRBV15 to TRBJ1-2; 8 nucleotides align to TRBD1. V was clipped by 5 bases and J by 4 bases; unmatched bases: 21. In germline, CDR1 is LNHNV, CDR2 YYDKDF (reference sequence). The CDR3 runs to 19 residues.

V usage is TRBV12-3 or TRBV12-4 and J usage is TRBJ2-1; 7 bases line up with TRBD2. The CDR3 is 14 amino acids. V lost 5 bases, J lost 0 bases, and 1 base stayed unmatched. The CDR3 region is CASSTSDSYNEQFF. As DNA, the CDR3 is TGTGCCAGCAGTACTAGCGACTCCTACAATGAGCAGTTCTTC.

This clonotype was observed a handful of times. The CDR3 reads CASSYSISGYNEQFF. For the CDR3, the DNA is TGTGCCAGCAGTTACTCGATTTCCGGGTACAATGAGCAGTTCTTC. This chain uses TRBV6-2 or TRBV6-3 with TRBJ2-1; D unresolved. Germline lookup yields CDR1 MNHEY and CDR2 SVGEGT. The CDR3 covers 15 residues. V was trimmed by 0 bases and J by 4 bases, leaving 10 bases between them.

The sample holds many counts of this clonotype. The V gene is TRBV5-1, the J gene TRBJ2-3; possibly TRBD1 for D (5 bases). Per germline, CDR1 SGHRS and CDR2 YFSETQ. The V gene lost 4 bases and the J gene lost 4 bases, with 16 bases spanning the gap. The CDR3 loop spans 15 amino acids. The CDR3 region has the DNA TGCGCCAGCAGCCGCGACAGCCGAAACCCAGATACGCAGTATTTT. Translation: CASSRDSRNPDTQYF.

This clonotype was counted a few times. The genes are TRBV12-3 or TRBV12-4 and TRBJ1-5, with D unresolved. V lost 4 bases and J lost 4, with 8 bases in between. This CDR3 comprises 13 residues. The CDR3 bases are TGTGCCAGCAGTTCACGTCTAAATCAGCCCCAGCATTTT. This gives the protein CASSSRLNQPQHF.

V gene TRBV6-5 combines with J gene TRBJ2-3, with D possibly being TRBD2 (6 bases). V was shortened by 2 bases and J by 5 bases, with 14 bases between the two germline ends. Germline V gene data show CDR1 as MNHEY and CDR2 as SVGAGI. CDR3 length equals 15 residues. The CDR3, as DNA: TGTGCCAGCAGTTACGGGGGGTTGACGGAAGATACGCAGTATTTT. Amino acids: CASSYGGLTEDTQYF.

Here the CDR3 DNA reads TGCGCCAGCAGCCAAGATGTTTTCCAGAGCTCCTACGAGCAGTACTTC. This codes for CASSQDVFQSSYEQYF. The chain combines TRBV4-3 with TRBJ2-7; D is ambiguous. Trimming stripped 0 bases from V and 0 bases from J, with 12 bases between. This CDR3 region has 16 residues. CDR1 and CDR2 (germline): LGHNA, YSLEER.

This clonotype appeared a few times. This chain links TRBV19 with TRBJ1-5; 7 nucleotides align to TRBD1. J lost 3 bases, V lost 6 bases, and 5 bases had no gene match. Germline V gene data show CDR1 as LNHDA and CDR2 as SQIVND (reference sequence). The CDR3 extends over 14 amino acids. CDR3 sequence reads: CASRHRGTNQPQHF. As DNA, the CDR3 is TGTGCCAGTAGACACAGGGGAACCAATCAGCCCCAGCATTTT.

The rearrangement links TRBV18 to TRBJ1-3; a possible D gene is TRBD1 (5 bases). The V gene lost 5 bases and the J gene lost 0 bases, with 11 bases spanning the gap. From germline, CDR1 is KGHSH and CDR2 LQKENI. CDR3 length equals 15 residues. The CDR3 protein is CASSATVLSGNTIYF. As DNA, the CDR3 is TGTGCCAGCTCAGCGACAGTACTCTCTGGAAACACCATATATTTT.